The 28 T cell receptor beta chains reported below all come from one sample, sequenced in a study of regulatory T cells in long-lasting Graves disease. Indicated time point: newly diagnosed GD, antithyroid drugs for less than 3 months. RNA extracted from PBMCs served as the sequencing template. Relying on iRepertoire HTBI primers and Arm-PCR of CDR3 regions, the team built TCR beta libraries. TCRdb redid the calling of the multiplex PCR reads with MiXCR, one entry per CDR3 protein. The sample records fewer than 450,000 distinct CDR3 sequences, 15% being singletons. These data are also associated with another study on T cells in Graves' hyperthyroidism and ophthalmopathy.

The sequencing here drew on peripheral blood mononuclear cells (PBMCs), taken at new diagnosis, from a patient treated with antithyroid drugs. The receptors were sampled from a woman between 40 and 55 years old with Graves disease.

This rearrangement joins TRBV9 to TRBJ1-1, with 9 nucleotides matching TRBD1. This CDR3 contains 16 residues. Per the germline V gene, CDR1 is SGDLS and CDR2 is YYNGEE. V gave up 4 bases and J gave up 3 bases; unmatched junction bases: 10. CDR3 sequence reads: CASSPRGGQGDTEAFF. In DNA form, the CDR3 reads TGTGCCAGCAGCCCCAGGGGGGGACAGGGAGACACTGAAGCTTTCTTT.

This clonotype was observed many times. The J gene is TRBJ2-1, the V gene TRBV6-2 or TRBV6-3, with D perhaps matching TRBD2 (6 bases). In germline, CDR1 is MNHEY, CDR2 SVGEGT. This CDR3 contains 15 residues. V was cut by 7 bases and J by 2 bases, with 15 bases left in between. The CDR3 coding sequence is TGTGCCAGCATGAAGACTAGAACCACCTACAATGAGCAGTTCTTC. This encodes CASMKTRTTYNEQFF.

This rearrangement joins TRBV6-2 or TRBV6-3 to TRBJ1-1; D is possibly TRBD1 (5 bases). V was shortened by 0 bases and J by 0 bases, with 11 bases between the two germline ends. Per germline, CDR1 MNHEY and CDR2 SVGEGT. The CDR3 length is 16 residues. CDR3 nucleotide sequence: TGTGCCAGCAGTTACTCGACAGAGAGTCTGAACACTGAAGCTTTCTTT. Translation gives CASSYSTESLNTEAFF.

This clonotype is a singleton in its sample. The chain uses TRBV9 and TRBJ2-1, with D uncertain. Germline V gene lookup returns CDR1 SGDLS and CDR2 YYNGEE. CDR3 length equals 16 residues. The ends were cut back, 0 bases at V and 4 bases at J, with 14 bases in the middle. The CDR3 DNA follows: TGTGCCAGCAGCGTAGATTTCCGCAACGGATACAATGAGCAGTTCTTC. It codes for CASSVDFRNGYNEQFF.

This clonotype has ten or more counts. V and J are TRBV11-3 and TRBJ2-3; D may correspond to TRBD1 or TRBD2 (7 bases each). There are 16 residues in the CDR3. Germline V gives CDR1 SGHNT, CDR2 YENEEA. The V and J ends lost 2 bases and 4 bases respectively, with 16 bases between them. The CDR3 here is CASSLQGGRIADTQYF. DNA for the CDR3: TGTGCCAGCAGCTTACAGGGGGGGAGGATAGCAGATACGCAGTATTTT.

The rearrangement links TRBV18 to TRBJ2-4, with D perhaps TRBD1 (6 bases). The CDR3 loop spans 13 amino acids. The V gene's germline CDR1 is KGHSH and CDR2 LQKENI. V was clipped by 3 bases and J by 14 bases, with 17 bases between them. The CDR3 DNA sequence: TGTGCCAGCTCACCTTCGGACAGTCGTCAGGAGTACTTC. Its protein product is CASSPSDSRQEYF.

The chain carries TRBV3-1 and TRBJ2-5; TRBD2 matches 8 bases. J lost 3 bases, V lost 0 bases, and 3 bases had no gene match. This CDR3 region has 15 residues. CDR1 is LGHDT, CDR2 YNNKEL, per germline (reference sequence). Here the CDR3 reads CASSQEGAGEETQYF. In DNA, the CDR3 is TGTGCCAGCAGCCAAGAGGGAGCGGGAGAAGAGACCCAGTACTTC.

This clonotype has at least ten counts. The chain employs TRBV29-1 and TRBJ2-2, with D possibly being TRBD2 (6 bases). The V and J ends lost 7 bases and 0 bases respectively, with 15 bases between them. The CDR3 length is 15 residues. Germline assignment: CDR1 SQVTM and CDR2 ANQGSEA. The CDR3 protein is CSAQTGLTNTGELFF. Written as DNA, the CDR3 is TGCAGCGCCCAAACGGGACTTACGAACACCGGGGAGCTGTTTTTT.

Ten or more counts support this clonotype. The rearrangement uses TRBV27 and TRBJ1-6, with 9 nucleotides matching TRBD1. Trimming cost V 6 bases and J 6 bases; bases outside gene matches: 6. The CDR3 totals 15 residues. Per germline, CDR1 MNHEY and CDR2 SMNVEV (reference sequence). CDR3 sequence: CASSWTGAFNSPLHF. CDR3 nucleotide sequence: TGTGCCAGCAGCTGGACAGGGGCCTTTAATTCACCCCTCCACTTT.

There are many counts of this clonotype. V gene TRBV28 combines with J gene TRBJ2-1, with 8 bases aligning to TRBD2. Unmatched junction bases numbered 13, after V lost 6 bases and J lost 6 bases. The CDR3 extends over 16 amino acids. CDR1 and CDR2 from the germline V gene are MDHEN and SYDVKM. CDR3 bases: TGTGCCAGCAGCAGCAACTCGGGACTAGATAGCAATGAGCAGTTCTTC. Protein sequence: CASSSNSGLDSNEQFF.

This chain uses TRBV29-1 with TRBJ1-6; TRBD1 matches 8 bases. The CDR3 is 16 amino acids. The V gene's germline CDR1 is SQVTM and CDR2 ANQGSEA. V lost 4 bases to trimming and J lost 7 bases; unmatched junction nucleotides: 12. CDR3 nucleotides: TGCAGCGTTGCGGAAGGGTCACAGGGGGAAAATTCACCCCTCCACTTT. Its translation: CSVAEGSQGENSPLHF.

This clonotype was observed a handful of times. V is TRBV19 and J is TRBJ2-7; maybe TRBD1 (6 bases). This CDR3 has 13 amino acids. CDR1 LNHDA and CDR2 SQIVND come from the germline V gene (reference sequence). With 5 bases removed from V and 3 bases from J, the gap between germline ends came to 11 bases. CDR3 region: CASSRQELYEQYF. CDR3 sequence (DNA): TGTGCCAGTAGTCGACAGGAACTCTACGAGCAGTACTTC.

The V and J genes are TRBV7-8 and TRBJ1-4, with a weak D call TRBD1 (6 bases). Per the germline V gene, CDR1 is SGHVS and CDR2 is FQNEAQ. This CDR3 spans 18 amino acids. V lost 0 bases, J lost 0 bases, and 14 bases lay in between. The CDR3 nucleotides read TGTGCCAGCAGCTTAGCGGGGGGGCGTCTAGCAACTAATGAAAAACTGTTTTTT. Protein product: CASSLAGGRLATNEKLFF.

In this sample, this clonotype turned up many times. The chain has TRBV11-3 and TRBJ2-1; a possible D gene is TRBD1 (5 bases). The germline V gene has CDR1 SGHNT and CDR2 YENEEA. V lost 3 bases and J 7 bases, leaving 13 bases between the germline ends. The length of the CDR3 is 14 residues. CDR3 in amino acids: CASSFSRGGNEQFF. CDR3 nucleotide sequence: TGTGCCAGCAGCTTTTCTAGGGGTGGGAATGAGCAGTTCTTC.

This clonotype appeared once. A much larger clone sits a single nucleotide away, making a read error possible. The chain uses TRBV24-1 and TRBJ1-1; D remains ambiguous. This CDR3 is 12 amino acids long. CDR1 and CDR2 (germline): KGHDR, SFDVKD. The CDR3 region is CATGDLNGRFNF. The CDR3 DNA is TGTGCCACCGGTGATTTGAACGGCCGATTTAACTTT.

The sample holds many counts of this clonotype. The chain recombines TRBV28 with TRBJ2-1; D possibly corresponds to TRBD1 (6 bases). The CDR3 has 16 residues. The V and J ends lost 5 bases and 3 bases respectively, with 17 bases between them. Germline loops: CDR1 MDHEN, CDR2 SYDVKM. In DNA form, the CDR3 reads TGTGCCAGCAGTATCCTCGGGACAACCGTCTACAATGAGCAGTTCTTC. This codes for CASSILGTTVYNEQFF.

There are a few counts of this clonotype. The chain links TRBV7-3 to TRBJ2-3, with 11 nucleotides matching TRBD2. CDR1 SGHTA and CDR2 FQGTGA come from the germline V gene. CDR3 length equals 16 residues. V shed 1 base and J 5 bases; nucleotides not matched to a gene: 5. CDR3 region: CASSLIAGGPGDTQYF. The CDR3 DNA sequence: TGTGCCAGCAGCTTAATAGCGGGAGGGCCTGGAGATACGCAGTATTTT.

This clonotype has a count of ten or more. This chain joins TRBV12-3 or TRBV12-4 and TRBJ2-7; D perhaps matches TRBD2 (6 bases). Trimming removed 8 bases from V and 4 bases from J, with 24 bases in between. The CDR3 consists of 16 residues. CDR3 coding DNA: TGTGCCAGCGCGGGACTCCTTATGCCACCCCTATACGAGCAGTACTTC. Its translation: CASAGLLMPPLYEQYF.

This clonotype came up many times. The chain links TRBV11-3 to TRBJ2-5; 11 bases line up with TRBD1. The germline CDR1 and CDR2 sequences are SGHNT and YENEEA. The junction had 13 bases not matched to a gene; V was cut back by 5 bases and J by 5 bases. The CDR3 runs to 17 residues. The DNA for the CDR3 is TGTGCCAGCAGCCCCCTTGGAGGACAGGGGGCCGGGGAGACCCAGTACTTC. This translates into CASSPLGGQGAGETQYF.

This clonotype showed up many times. The rearrangement joins TRBV28 to TRBJ2-6; TRBD1 matches at 7 bases. CDR1 is MDHEN and CDR2 is SYDVKM in the germline V gene. This CDR3 is built from 19 residues. Unmatched junction bases numbered 15, after V lost 6 bases and J lost 1 base. CDR3 DNA: TGTGCCAGCAGGGGTTTAGTTCCGGGACAGAAGTCTGGGGCCAACGTCCTGACTTTC. Residues: CASRGLVPGQKSGANVLTF.

This clonotype was counted ten times or more. V gene TRBV7-9 combines with J gene TRBJ1-4; D is unresolved. This CDR3 is built from 15 residues. V dropped 4 bases and J dropped 0 bases, with 9 bases sitting between them. CDR1 and CDR2 (germline): SEHNR, FQNEAQ (reference sequence). The CDR3 coding sequence is TGTGCCAGCAGCTCCTTTGGTGCAACTAATGAAAAACTGTTTTTT. This encodes CASSSFGATNEKLFF.

This clonotype appeared many times. V is TRBV15 and J is TRBJ2-7; 10 bases line up with TRBD1. The junction had 5 bases not matched to a gene; V was cut back by 9 bases and J by 3 bases. Looked up from germline, CDR1 is LNHNV and CDR2 is YYDKDF (reference sequence). This CDR3 is 13 amino acids long. The CDR3 sequence is CATSRDRGYEQYF. The CDR3 region has the DNA TGTGCCACTAGCCGGGACAGGGGCTACGAGCAGTACTTC.

In its sample, this clonotype was seen many times. CDR3 amino acids: CASTKGAGTMNTEAFF. The CDR3 nucleotides are TGTGCCAGCACCAAAGGCGCTGGAACCATGAACACTGAAGCTTTCTTT. The V and J genes are TRBV6-1 and TRBJ1-1; D unclear. There are 16 residues in the CDR3. Germline V gene data show CDR1 as MNHNS and CDR2 as SASEGT. Deletions cut 7 bases from V and 0 bases from J, with 18 bases between.

For this clonotype: Mismatch with germline at one junction end may stem from a read error. This chain's CDR3 is CARSRFFGNPSYEQYF. The CDR3 nucleotides are TGTGCCCGCAGCCGGTTTTTCGGGAACCCCTCCTACGAGCAGTACTTC. The chain recombines TRBV12-3 or TRBV12-4 with TRBJ2-7; TRBD2 might be the D (5 bases). The CDR3 loop spans 16 amino acids.

This clonotype was observed a few times. The J gene is TRBJ1-1, the V gene TRBV6-1, with 10 nucleotides matching TRBD1. This CDR3 is 11 amino acids long. In germline, CDR1 is MNHNS, CDR2 SASEGT. After removal of 5 bases from V and 13 bases from J, the junction contained 4 bases not matched to a gene. Here the CDR3 reads CASSPGTGVFF. The DNA of the CDR3 is TGTGCCAGCAGTCCCGGGACAGGGGTTTTCTTT.

The sample holds many counts of this clonotype. The chain is built from TRBV7-2 and TRBJ2-2; the match to TRBD1 covers 7 bases. With 5 bases clipped from V and 2 bases from J, the junction kept 11 bases outside the gene matches. Per germline, CDR1 SGHTA and CDR2 FQGNSA. This CDR3 spans 17 amino acids. As DNA, the CDR3 is TGTGCCAGCAGCCAAAGCCCGTACAGGGGAAACACCGGGGAGCTGTTTTTT. Translated: CASSQSPYRGNTGELFF.

The gene calls are TRBV6-2 or TRBV6-3 and TRBJ2-3; D may be TRBD2 (5 bases). Trimming left V 5 bases short and J 5 bases short, with 11 bases between. Germline values: CDR1 MNHEY, CDR2 SVGEGT. The CDR3 has 13 residues. CDR3 nucleotides: TGTGCCAGCAGTGAAGCTGGGAGAGATACGCAGTATTTT. It yields the protein CASSEAGRDTQYF.

This clonotype was recorded many times. This rearrangement joins TRBV11-3 to TRBJ1-4, with a tentative D call TRBD1 (5 bases). Trimming shortened V by 4 bases and J by 3 bases, and 12 bases separated the two germline ends. CDR1 and CDR2 (germline): SGHNT, YENEEA. This CDR3 has 15 residues. Here the CDR3 reads CASSSGDGPNEKLFF. In DNA, the CDR3 is TGTGCCAGCAGCTCCGGGGACGGACCTAATGAAAAACTGTTTTTT.